Listed below are T cell receptor beta chains from one sample, sequenced in a study of T cell responses to AZD1222 COVID-19 vaccine. Repertoires were generated with immunoSEQ multiplex PCR, while TCRdb's copy carries only in-frame clones and drops some. The sample has 65,000 to 70,000 clones, around 82% seen once. The input for sequencing was peripheral blood, taken on day 0 of AZD1222 vaccination. The receptors derive from an adult in good health. CDR3s include the opening cysteine and the closing phenylalanine or tryptophan.

TRBV6-5	CASSRVTAQPQHF
TRBV29-1	CSVVGEGNEQFF
TRBV20-1	CSASPGTATEAFF
TRBV19	CASSIGGEPNSPLHF
TRBV19	CASSIRMGGSNQPQHF
TRBV7-9	CASSLAGGANRNTIYF
TRBV2	CASRYSGGAYNEQFF
TRBV19	CASSILGAQTPLHF
TRBV2	CASSGQGDGEQFF
TRBV10-1	CASTLAGGNEQFF
TRBV18	CASSPLDRAEAFF
TRBV19	CASGYISTNEKLFF
TRBV7-2	CASSSRGLQRTQYF
TRBV19	CASSDWGSTGELFF
TRBV5-6	CASSLGPPGGLNEKLFF
TRBV6-6	CASSYLKDYGYTF
TRBV5-6	CASSLVGRGRGSYEQYF
TRBV28	CASSSREEQYF
TRBV5-1	CASSLLPGEYGYTF
TRBV27	CASGGGPYSNQPQHF
TRBV5-1	CASSLTGDTEAFF
TRBV2	CASSEEMGQGFEQYF
TRBV10-3	CAITKNGGAESPLHF
TRBV6-2/TRBV6-3	CASSYLGISSYNEQFF
TRBV9	CASSGGSSYNEQFF
TRBV23-1	CASSQCPAAARGYTF
TRBV5-5	CASIMDQETQYF